This T cell receptor (beta chain) is from a study of blood T cells in healthy people across ages. Study results and caveats: More naive CD4+ cells and higher diversity marked long-lived donors relative to aged donors. It was held that diversity estimates obtained from one million T cells represented underestimates.

A sample-barcoded 5' primer and a J-beta primer mix were used in a second PCR of roughly 6 to 11 cycles. A tag from a template-switch adaptor with 12 random nucleotides marked each cDNA molecule. TCRdb analysed the 5' RACE reads with MiXCR anew, one entry per CDR3 protein. The table lists over 1,200,000 distinct CDR3 sequences, 45% to 70% of them singletons, with 6.5% to 8.5% in the top ten. V lost 5 bases and J lost 2, with 16 bases in between. This CDR3 region has 15 residues. Germline CDR1 reads SGHTA; CDR2 reads FQGNSA. About this clonotype itself: The antigen remains unidentified.

Every donor gave 9 to 10 milliliters of peripheral blood. This TCR was recovered from a man younger than 35 in good health. Sequencing was performed on blood. The chain links TRBV7-2 to TRBJ2-7, with D perhaps matching TRBD1 (5 bases). The CDR3 DNA reads TGTGCCAGCAGCACACCTTACAGGAAGCCCTACGAGCAGTACTTC. This translates into CASSTPYRKPYEQYF.